A single sample gave rise to the 32 T cell receptor beta chains below, sequenced in a study of response to subunit inactivated influenza vaccine. TCRdb itself ran the RT-PCR reads through MiXCR, one entry per CDR3 protein. The sample lists about 610,000 distinct CDR3 sequences, 11% to 15% occurring once. The specimen was PBMCs from blood, collected approximately 13 days after vaccination. These receptor sequences come from a man in his forties or fifties who received an inactivated influenza vaccine.

The V gene is TRBV5-1, the J gene TRBJ2-7, with TRBD1 as a possible D gene (6 bases). The CDR3 covers 15 residues. CDR1 and CDR2 from the germline V gene are SGHRS and YFSETQ. With 1 base removed from V and 0 bases from J, the gap between germline ends came to 11 bases. The CDR3 DNA reads as TGCGCCAGCAGCTTGCTTAGGGACATCTCCTACGAGCAGTACTTC. Translated, it gives CASSLLRDISYEQYF.

V is TRBV6-5 and J is TRBJ2-6; no firm D call. The CDR3 runs 17 residues. Per germline, CDR1 MNHEY and CDR2 SVGAGI. Trimming stripped 2 bases from V and 4 bases from J, with 15 bases between. In DNA form, the CDR3 reads TGTGCCAGCAGTTACACTGAGGCGGTTCCAGGGGCCAACGTCCTGACTTTC. Its translation is CASSYTEAVPGANVLTF.

The table lists this clonotype with many counts. The chain couples TRBV5-1 to TRBJ2-1; D is undetermined. CDR1 is SGHRS and CDR2 is YFSETQ in the germline V gene. The CDR3 extends over 15 amino acids. V lost 3 bases and J lost 6, with 16 bases in between. CDR3 in amino acids: CASSSWLLAGNEQFF. Written as DNA, the CDR3 is TGCGCCAGCAGCTCGTGGTTGCTGGCAGGCAATGAGCAGTTCTTC.

This clonotype was recorded a few times. The rearrangement joins TRBV5-1 to TRBJ1-6, with D perhaps matching TRBD1 (5 bases). Per germline, CDR1 SGHRS and CDR2 YFSETQ. Between the trimmed V and J ends, which lost 0 bases and 5 bases, there was a span of 12 bases. The CDR3 runs 16 residues. The CDR3 DNA reads TGCGCCAGCAGCTTGGGTTGGCAGGGAGATAATTCACCCCTCCACTTT. It codes for CASSLGWQGDNSPLHF.

The chain couples TRBV20-1 to TRBJ2-3, with TRBD2 matching 8 bases. CDR1 is DFQATT and CDR2 is SNEGSKA in the germline V gene (reference sequence). After removal of 8 bases from V and 5 bases from J, the junction contained 12 bases not matched to a gene. The CDR3 contains 14 residues. DNA of the CDR3: TGCAGTTCACCGTCGGGGCTAGCGGGAGATACGCAGTATTTT. This translates into CSSPSGLAGDTQYF.

V gene TRBV29-1 combines with J gene TRBJ2-3; 9 bases are shared with TRBD1. V trimming: 7 bases; J trimming: 4 bases; junction bases outside the gene matches: 9. This CDR3 is built from 14 residues. Germline V gene data show CDR1 as SQVTM and CDR2 as ANQGSEA. CDR3 sequence (DNA): TGCAGCGCCCTACCGGGACAGGGACCAGATACGCAGTATTTT. The encoded protein is CSALPGQGPDTQYF.

This clonotype occurred once. V gene TRBV9 combines with J gene TRBJ2-2; D gene ambiguous. Germline lookup yields CDR1 SGDLS and CDR2 YYNGEE. Trimming cost V 4 bases and J 7 bases, with 11 bases left between them. CDR3 length equals 13 residues. This chain's CDR3 is CASSPRYDGELFF. DNA of the CDR3: TGTGCCAGCAGCCCCCGATATGACGGGGAGCTGTTTTTT.

The chain couples TRBV6-1 to TRBJ2-3; 9 nucleotides line up with TRBD2. This CDR3 region has 15 residues. CDR1 and CDR2 from the germline V gene are MNHNS and SASEGT. V lost 7 bases and J lost 3; bases outside the gene matches: 8. The CDR3 DNA is TGTGCCAGCACCACTGGACTAGCGAGAACAGATACGCAGTATTTT. As protein: CASTTGLARTDTQYF.

The V and J genes are TRBV11-2 and TRBJ2-7; the D gene could be TRBD1 or TRBD2 (5 bases each). The CDR3 spans 14 residues. The germline gives CDR1 SGHAT, CDR2 FQNNGV. V lost 6 bases and J lost 2, with 14 bases in between. Here the CDR3 DNA reads TGTGCCAGCAGTCCCGGGACGGTAGCCTACGAGCAGTACTTC. As protein: CASSPGTVAYEQYF.

This clonotype was recorded many times. The J gene is TRBJ1-4, the V gene TRBV5-1, with a tentative D call TRBD1 (6 bases). Germline V gene data show CDR1 as SGHRS and CDR2 as YFSETQ. The V end was cut by 2 bases, the J end by 8 bases, with 19 bases between. This CDR3 is 16 amino acids long. CDR3 amino acids: CASSFRPGGQGEKLFF. CDR3 in DNA: TGCGCCAGCAGCTTCCGTCCGGGGGGACAAGGGGAAAAACTGTTTTTT.

At least ten counts were recorded for this clonotype. The V gene is TRBV12-3 or TRBV12-4, the J gene TRBJ2-1; no clear D gene. V was cut by 0 bases and J by 0 bases, with 6 bases left in between. The CDR3 has 15 amino acids. The CDR3 DNA follows: TGTGCCAGCAGTTTAGCACATAACTCCTACAATGAGCAGTTCTTC. This translates into CASSLAHNSYNEQFF.

This clonotype was picked up a small number of times. The J gene is TRBJ2-6, the V gene TRBV5-1; 11 nucleotides line up with TRBD1. Trimming at V came to 4 bases and at J to 4 bases, leaving 10 bases not matched to a gene. The germline V gene has CDR1 SGHRS and CDR2 YFSETQ. The CDR3 runs 18 residues. The CDR3 DNA reads TGCGCCAGCAGCGTCAGGACAGGGGGCGCGGAAGGGGCCAACGTCCTGACTTTC. This gives the protein CASSVRTGGAEGANVLTF.

In its sample, this clonotype was seen a few times. The chain links TRBV27 to TRBJ2-3, with no clear D. The CDR3 extends over 12 amino acids. CDR1 is MNHEY, CDR2 SMNVEV, per germline (reference sequence). V dropped 8 bases and J dropped 4 bases, with 10 bases sitting between them. DNA of the CDR3: TGTGCCAGCCGCCTCGGTCCAGATACGCAGTATTTT. Its protein is CASRLGPDTQYF.

The CDR3 DNA follows: TGTGCCAGCAGTTTGAAAGCGGGAGGGCCCCACGAGCAGTACTTC. Protein: CASSLKAGGPHEQYF. The chain employs TRBV27 and TRBJ2-7, with 10 bases aligning to TRBD2. V lost 3 bases, J lost 5 bases, and 7 bases stayed unmatched. Germline V gene lookup returns CDR1 MNHEY and CDR2 SMNVEV (reference sequence). The CDR3 consists of 15 residues.

This clonotype was seen repeatedly, ten times or more. The chain carries TRBV5-6 and TRBJ2-1, with 12 bases aligning to TRBD2. In germline, CDR1 is SGHDT, CDR2 YYEEEE. The V and J ends lost 3 bases and 12 bases, in that order; junction bases with no gene match: 4. The CDR3 covers 13 residues. The CDR3 reads CASSSWTSGMQFF. In DNA, the CDR3 is TGTGCCAGCAGCTCATGGACTAGCGGGATGCAGTTCTTC.

The chain is built from TRBV4-3 and TRBJ2-7; D not resolved. The CDR3 extends over 15 amino acids. V was clipped by 0 bases and J by 0 bases, with 9 bases between them. Germline V gene sequence: CDR1 LGHNA, CDR2 YSLEER. CDR3 nucleotides: TGCGCCAGCAGCCAAGACAGCCAAGTCTCCTACGAGCAGTACTTC. Translated, it gives CASSQDSQVSYEQYF.

There are a few counts of this clonotype. The rearrangement links TRBV5-1 to TRBJ1-1; a weak D match, TRBD1 (6 bases). In germline, CDR1 is SGHRS, CDR2 YFSETQ. CDR3 length equals 13 residues. With 0 bases removed from V and 6 bases from J, the gap between germline ends came to 9 bases. CDR3: CASSLGGPAEAFF. The CDR3 region has the DNA TGCGCCAGCAGCTTGGGGGGGCCCGCTGAAGCTTTCTTT.

This clonotype came up a few times. V usage is TRBV7-8 and J usage is TRBJ1-2; 7 bases agree with TRBD1. The CDR3 runs 13 residues. The junction had 6 bases not matched to a gene; V was cut back by 4 bases and J by 7 bases. CDR1 is SGHVS and CDR2 is FQNEAQ in the germline V gene. CDR3 DNA: TGTGCCAGCAGCTCTAGGACAGGAGTTGGCTACACCTTC. Residues: CASSSRTGVGYTF.

The V call is TRBV25-1, the J call TRBJ2-5, with 7 bases identical to TRBD1. The CDR3 has 13 residues. Germline CDR1 and CDR2: MGHDK and SYGVNS. V was clipped by 7 bases and J by 5 bases; unmatched bases: 7. CDR3 amino acids: CASKGAQWETQYF. CDR3 DNA: TGTGCCAGCAAGGGGGCCCAATGGGAGACCCAGTACTTC.

V usage is TRBV4-3 and J usage is TRBJ1-2, with 7 nucleotides matching TRBD1. The CDR3 totals 15 residues. Germline V gene sequence: CDR1 LGHNA, CDR2 YSLEER. The V and J ends lost 3 bases and 4 bases, in that order; junction bases with no gene match: 8. This CDR3 is CASSQPDRPIYGYTF. CDR3 nucleotide sequence: TGCGCCAGCAGCCAGCCGGACAGGCCGATCTATGGCTACACCTTC.

This chain links TRBV19 with TRBJ2-1, with 15 bases identical to TRBD2. The CDR3 loop spans 19 amino acids. The ends lost 3 bases at V and 0 bases at J; junction bases unmatched: 6. Germline CDR1 is LNHDA and CDR2 is SQIVND (reference sequence). The CDR3 protein is CASSIRGLAGGSSYNEQFF. The CDR3 DNA reads as TGTGCCAGTAGTATCCGAGGACTAGCGGGAGGGAGCTCCTACAATGAGCAGTTCTTC.

The J gene is TRBJ1-5, the V gene TRBV4-1; no reliable D call. CDR3 length: 16 residues. Germline V gene data show CDR1 as MGHRA and CDR2 as YSYEKL. Trimming took off 0 bases at V and 4 bases at J, with 13 bases between the two ends. DNA of the CDR3: TGCGCCAGCAGCCAAGATCCCGTGACGGATAATCAGCCCCAGCATTTT. Amino acid sequence: CASSQDPVTDNQPQHF.

V is TRBV4-3 and J is TRBJ2-2; D may be TRBD2 (5 bases). Trimming removed 9 bases from V and 4 bases from J, with 12 bases in between. Germline values: CDR1 LGHNA, CDR2 YSLEER. The CDR3 is made up of 13 amino acids. Here the CDR3 reads CASSRSGTGELFF. In DNA, the CDR3 is TGCGCCAGTAGTAGGAGCGGCACCGGGGAGCTGTTTTTT.

The genes are TRBV7-6 and TRBJ2-2; TRBD1 agrees at 8 bases. Germline assignment: CDR1 SGHVS and CDR2 FNYEAQ. The CDR3 runs to 16 residues. V shed 5 bases and J 1 base; nucleotides not matched to a gene: 6. CDR3 DNA: TGTGCCAGCAGCAAACGACAGGGGATGAACACCGGGGAGCTGTTTTTT. This translates into CASSKRQGMNTGELFF.

The chain uses TRBV20-1 and TRBJ2-4; D is uncertain. This CDR3 spans 12 amino acids. With 5 bases removed from V and 0 bases from J, the gap between germline ends came to 5 bases. CDR1 and CDR2 from the germline V gene are DFQATT and SNEGSKA (reference sequence). CDR3 loop: CSAAVAKNIQYF. The CDR3 nucleotides read TGCAGTGCTGCGGTAGCCAAAAACATTCAGTACTTC.

This clonotype was counted between two and nine times. The CDR3 DNA reads TGTGCCATCAGTGAATTAGGGGGACAGAACACCGGGGAGCTGTTTTTT. Amino acids: CAISELGGQNTGELFF. The rearrangement joins TRBV10-3 to TRBJ2-2; D possibly corresponds to TRBD1 (6 bases). Germline V gene lookup returns CDR1 ENHRY and CDR2 SYGVKD. V was clipped by 3 bases and J by 1 base, with 12 bases between them. CDR3 size: 16 residues.

This clonotype was observed a few times. V usage is TRBV5-6 and J usage is TRBJ1-6; 10 nucleotides align to TRBD1. Germline lookup yields CDR1 SGHDT and CDR2 YYEEEE. V dropped 4 bases and J dropped 7; count of bases not matched to a gene: 2. This CDR3 has 14 amino acids. The CDR3 DNA reads as TGTGCCAGCAGCGGGGACAGGGGAAATTCACCCCTCCACTTT. Translating it yields CASSGDRGNSPLHF. Full variable domain (missing parts from reference TRBV5-6 and TRBJ1-6): DAGVTQSPTHLIKTRGQQVTLRCSPKSGHDTVSWYQQALGQGPQFIFQYYEEEERQRGNFPDRFSGHQFPNYSSELNVNALLLGDSALYLCASSGDRGNSPLHFGNGTRLTVT.

This clonotype appeared many times. The genes are TRBV6-1 and TRBJ2-1; D unresolved. The CDR3 sequence is 14 residues long. V was clipped by 8 bases and J by 6 bases, with 17 bases between them. CDR1 and CDR2 (germline): MNHNS, SASEGT. CDR3 coding DNA: TGTGCCAGCCCACGAGGTGGGCTGGTCAATGAGCAGTTCTTC. It encodes CASPRGGLVNEQFF.

This clonotype appeared many times. The CDR3 protein is CASSYSSWRVSSYNEQFF. The DNA for the CDR3 is TGTGCCAGCAGTTACTCGAGTTGGCGGGTCAGCTCCTACAATGAGCAGTTCTTC. The chain has TRBV6-2 or TRBV6-3 and TRBJ2-1, with D maybe TRBD2 (5 bases). The V and J ends lost 0 bases and 0 bases respectively, with 15 bases between them. The V gene's germline CDR1 is MNHEY and CDR2 SVGEGT. CDR3 length: 18 amino acids.

Many counts were recorded for this clonotype. The chain carries TRBV24-1 and TRBJ2-1, with TRBD1 identical over 9 bases. The J segment lost 6 bases and the V segment lost 4 bases, leaving 9 bases of the junction unmatched. The CDR3 runs to 16 residues. Per germline, CDR1 KGHDR and CDR2 SFDVKD. CDR3 in DNA: TGTGCCACCAGTGACGCACAGGGGGCTTGGGGCAATGAGCAGTTCTTC. This gives the protein CATSDAQGAWGNEQFF.

This chain joins TRBV12-1 and TRBJ2-7; the DNA was not compared with TRBD2, the D call given in the table. TRBV12-1 is classified as a pseudogene. This CDR3 has 15 residues. CDR3 bases: TGTGCCAGCAGCCCCCGGGCGGGCTGCTCCTACGAGCAGTACTTC. This codes for CASSPRAGCSYEQYF.

This clonotype was seen only a few times. The genes are TRBV7-2 and TRBJ2-5; D assignment may be TRBD1 or TRBD2 (6 bases each). Deletions cut 5 bases from V and 7 bases from J, with 17 bases between. The CDR3 consists of 14 residues. Germline loops: CDR1 SGHTA, CDR2 FQGNSA. Here the CDR3 reads CASSELGGRSTQYF. The CDR3 DNA sequence: TGTGCCAGCAGCGAACTAGGGGGGCGCTCGACCCAGTACTTC.